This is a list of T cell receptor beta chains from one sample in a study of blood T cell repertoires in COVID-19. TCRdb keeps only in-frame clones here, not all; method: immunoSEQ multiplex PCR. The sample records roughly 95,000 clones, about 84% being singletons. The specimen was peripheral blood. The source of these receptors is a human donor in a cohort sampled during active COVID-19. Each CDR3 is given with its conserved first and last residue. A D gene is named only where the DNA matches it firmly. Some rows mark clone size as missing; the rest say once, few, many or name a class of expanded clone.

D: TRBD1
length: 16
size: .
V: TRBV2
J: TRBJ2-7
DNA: TGTGCCAGCAGGCCGGGACAGGGGATCCTTGGGTACGAGCAGTACTTC
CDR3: CASRPGQGILGYEQYF

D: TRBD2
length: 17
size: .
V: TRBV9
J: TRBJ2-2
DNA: TGTGCCAGCAGCCCAAGACTAGCGGGTACGAACACCGGGGAGCTGTTTTTT
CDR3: CASSPRLAGTNTGELFF

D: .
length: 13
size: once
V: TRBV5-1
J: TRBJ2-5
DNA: TGCGCCAGCAGCCTTGTTGTCCAAGAGACCCAGTACTTC
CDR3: CASSLVVQETQYF

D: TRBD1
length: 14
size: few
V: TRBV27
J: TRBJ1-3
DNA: TGTGCCAGCAGCCCCGGGACAGCTGGAAACACCATATATTTT
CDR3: CASSPGTAGNTIYF

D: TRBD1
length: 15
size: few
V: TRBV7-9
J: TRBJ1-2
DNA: TGTGCCAGCAGCTACGACAGGGCGGCGAACTATGGCTACACCTTC
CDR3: CASSYDRAANYGYTF

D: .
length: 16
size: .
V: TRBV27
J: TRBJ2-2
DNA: TGTGCCAGCAGGACAGGGCTCCCGGGAGGGGGCGGGGAGCTGTTTTTT
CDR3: CASRTGLPGGGGELFF

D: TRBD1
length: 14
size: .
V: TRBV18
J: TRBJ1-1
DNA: TGTGCCAGCTCACAGGGGGCTTTGAACACTGAAGCTTTCTTT
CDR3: CASSQGALNTEAFF

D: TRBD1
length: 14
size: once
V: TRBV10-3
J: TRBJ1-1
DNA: TGTGCCATCAGTTCAGGGGGCCAGAACACTGAAGCTTTCTTT
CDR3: CAISSGGQNTEAFF

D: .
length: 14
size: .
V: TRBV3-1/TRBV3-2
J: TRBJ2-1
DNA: TGTGCCAGCAGCCAATATTGGGACTCCAATGAGCAGTTCTTC
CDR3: CASSQYWDSNEQFF

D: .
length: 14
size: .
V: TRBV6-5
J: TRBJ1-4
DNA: TGTGCCAGCAGCCGGACAGAAACTAATGAAAAACTGTTTTTT
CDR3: CASSRTETNEKLFF

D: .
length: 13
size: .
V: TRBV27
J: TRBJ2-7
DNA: TGTGCCAGCAGTTCGCAGGTGGGCTACGAGCAGTACTTC
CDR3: CASSSQVGYEQYF

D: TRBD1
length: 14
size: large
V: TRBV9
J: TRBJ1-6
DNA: TGTGCCAGCAGCGTCAGGGGACAGAATTCACCCCTCCACTTT
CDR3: CASSVRGQNSPLHF

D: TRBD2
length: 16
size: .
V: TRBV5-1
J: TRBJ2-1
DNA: TGCGCCAGCAGCTTTTGGTCTAGCGGAAGTTACAATGAGCAGTTCTTC
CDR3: CASSFWSSGSYNEQFF

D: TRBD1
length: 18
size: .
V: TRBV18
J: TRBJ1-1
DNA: TGTGCCAGCTCACTATCCGGAGTCAAACAGGGGAGAGGAACTGAAGCTTTCTTT
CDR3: CASSLSGVKQGRGTEAFF

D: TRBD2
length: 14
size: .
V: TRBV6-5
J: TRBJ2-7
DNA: TGTGCCAGCGGTCCCCCTCGGGGGGGAGTCGAGCAGTACTTC
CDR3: CASGPPRGGVEQYF

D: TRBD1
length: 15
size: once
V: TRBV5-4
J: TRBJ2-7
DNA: TGTGCCAGCAGCAGGCCCGGGACAGGGGTGGGGGAGCAGTACTTC
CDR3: CASSRPGTGVGEQYF

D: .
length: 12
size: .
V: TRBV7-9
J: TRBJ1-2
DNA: TGTGCCAGCAGCTTAGCGGACAGAGGCTACACCTTC
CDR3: CASSLADRGYTF

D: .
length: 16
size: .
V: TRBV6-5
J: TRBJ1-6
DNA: TGTGCCAGCAGTTTCGGTGTGAGCTCCTATAATTCACCCCTCCACTTT
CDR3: CASSFGVSSYNSPLHF

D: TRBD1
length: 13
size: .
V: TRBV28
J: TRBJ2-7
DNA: TGTGCCAGCGGCCGACAGGGGGCCTACGAGCAGTACTTC
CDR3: CASGRQGAYEQYF

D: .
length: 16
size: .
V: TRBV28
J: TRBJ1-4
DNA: TGTGCCAGCAGTTTACAGGGGCCCCTAACTAATGAAAAACTGTTTTTT
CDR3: CASSLQGPLTNEKLFF

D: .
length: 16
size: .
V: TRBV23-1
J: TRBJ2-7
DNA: TGCGCCAGCAGTCAATCGAAGAGCGGTAGCTCCTACGAGCAGTACTTC
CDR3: CASSQSKSGSSYEQYF

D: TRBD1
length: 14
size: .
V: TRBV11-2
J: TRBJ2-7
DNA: TGTGCCAGCAGCTCGGACAGGGTAGGCTACGAGCAGTACTTC
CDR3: CASSSDRVGYEQYF

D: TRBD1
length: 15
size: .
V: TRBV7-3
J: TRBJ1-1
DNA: TGTGCCAGCAGCGTAACAGGGGGAATGAACACTGAAGCTTTCTTT
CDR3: CASSVTGGMNTEAFF

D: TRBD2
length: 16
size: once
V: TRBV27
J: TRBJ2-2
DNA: TGTGCCAGCAGACTAGCGGGGGCCTATAGCACCGGGGAGCTGTTTTTT
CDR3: CASRLAGAYSTGELFF

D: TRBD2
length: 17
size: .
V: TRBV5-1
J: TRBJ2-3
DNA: TGCGCCAGCAGCTTGGCGTCTAGCGGGAGATTCACAGATACGCAGTATTTT
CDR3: CASSLASSGRFTDTQYF

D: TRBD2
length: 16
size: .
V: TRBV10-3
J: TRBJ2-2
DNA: TGTGCCATCAGTGATGGTCTAGCGGAGAACACCGGGGAGCTGTTTTTT
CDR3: CAISDGLAENTGELFF

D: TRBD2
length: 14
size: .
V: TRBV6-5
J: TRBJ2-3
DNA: TGTGCCACCGAGCGGGGGGCCTTATCAGATACGCAGTATTTT
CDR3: CATERGALSDTQYF

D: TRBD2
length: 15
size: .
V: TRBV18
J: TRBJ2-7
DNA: TGTGCCAGCTCACCACGGACTAGCGGGGGACACGAGCAGTACTTC
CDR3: CASSPRTSGGHEQYF

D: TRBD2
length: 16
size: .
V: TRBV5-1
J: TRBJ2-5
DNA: TGCGCCAGCAGCCCGGGACTAGCGGGAGGGCCCGAGACCCAGTACTTC
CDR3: CASSPGLAGGPETQYF

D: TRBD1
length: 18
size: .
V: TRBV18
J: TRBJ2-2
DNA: TGTGCCAGCTCACCTGCCGGGACAGGCTCGATGAGAACCGGGGAGCTGTTTTTT
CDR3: CASSPAGTGSMRTGELFF

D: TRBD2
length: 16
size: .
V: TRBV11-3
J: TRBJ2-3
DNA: TGTGCCAGCAGCTTAAATAGCGGGCTTAGCACAGATACGCAGTATTTT
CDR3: CASSLNSGLSTDTQYF

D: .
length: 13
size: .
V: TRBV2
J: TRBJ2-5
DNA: TGTGCCAGTGGACAGTGGGGCCAAGAGACCCAGTACTTC
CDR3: CASGQWGQETQYF

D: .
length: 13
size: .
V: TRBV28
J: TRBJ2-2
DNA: TGTGCCAGCAGTTTGTCGGGGACCGGGGAGCTGTTTTTT
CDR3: CASSLSGTGELFF

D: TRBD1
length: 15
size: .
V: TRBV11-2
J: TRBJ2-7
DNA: TGTGCCAGCAACCTTGGACAGGGGAGCTCCTACGAGCAGTACTTC
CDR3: CASNLGQGSSYEQYF

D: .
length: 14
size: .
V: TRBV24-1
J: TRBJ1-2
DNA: TGTGCCACCAGTGATTCCCGACAGCCTCTTTTCTACACCTTC
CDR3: CATSDSRQPLFYTF

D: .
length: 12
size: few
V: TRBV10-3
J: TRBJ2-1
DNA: TGTGCCACCTTACGGGAGAACAATGAGCAGTTCTTC
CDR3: CATLRENNEQFF

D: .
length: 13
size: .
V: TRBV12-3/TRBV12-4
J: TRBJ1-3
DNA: TGTGCCAGCATTATAACGGGAGGAAACACCATATATTTT
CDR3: CASIITGGNTIYF

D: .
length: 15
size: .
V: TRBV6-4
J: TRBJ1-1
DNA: TGTGCCAGCAGAGTCGACCAACGAGGGAACACTGAAGCTTTCTTT
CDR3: CASRVDQRGNTEAFF

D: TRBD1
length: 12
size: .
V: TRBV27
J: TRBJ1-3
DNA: TGTGCCAGCAGTGGAGGGACAGGAAAAATATATTTT
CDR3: CASSGGTGKIYF

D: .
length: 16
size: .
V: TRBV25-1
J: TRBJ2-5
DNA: TGTGCCAGCAGTAACGGAGGTGGTAGGGTACAAGAGACCCAGTACTTC
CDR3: CASSNGGGRVQETQYF

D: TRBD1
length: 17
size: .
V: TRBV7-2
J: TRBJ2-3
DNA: TGTGCCAGCAGCCCCCAGGGGGCGACGGGTCGGCTAGATACGCAGTATTTT
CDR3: CASSPQGATGRLDTQYF

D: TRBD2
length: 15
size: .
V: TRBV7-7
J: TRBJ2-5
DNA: TGTGCTAGCAGCCCGGAACTAGCGGGAGAAAATACCCAGTACTTC
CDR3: CASSPELAGENTQYF

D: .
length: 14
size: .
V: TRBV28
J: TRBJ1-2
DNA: TGTGCCAGCAGTTTGGGAGGGGCCTCCGGCGGCTACACCTTC
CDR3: CASSLGGASGGYTF

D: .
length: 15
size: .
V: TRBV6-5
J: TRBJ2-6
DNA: TGTGCCAGCAGTTACTCAGGGGCTGGGGCCAACGTCCTGACTTTC
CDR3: CASSYSGAGANVLTF

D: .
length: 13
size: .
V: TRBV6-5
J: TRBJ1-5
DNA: TGTGCCAGCAGTACAGGGTTTTCTGAGCCCCAGCATTTT
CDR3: CASSTGFSEPQHF

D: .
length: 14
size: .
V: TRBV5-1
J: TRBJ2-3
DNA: TGCGCCAGCAGCTGGGCGGAGGGCACAGATACGCAGTATTTT
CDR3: CASSWAEGTDTQYF

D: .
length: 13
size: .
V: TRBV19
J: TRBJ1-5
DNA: TGTGCCAGTAGTATCGGAGGTAATCAGCCCCAGCATTTT
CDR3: CASSIGGNQPQHF

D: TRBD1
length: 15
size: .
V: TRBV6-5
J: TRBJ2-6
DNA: TGTGCCAGCAGCAAACAGGGGGCTGGGGCCAACGTCCTGACTTTC
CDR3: CASSKQGAGANVLTF